The entry that follows covers one T cell receptor beta chain sequence. Germline V gene data show CDR1 as LGHDT and CDR2 as YNNKEL (reference sequence). There are 16 residues in the CDR3. V lost 1 base, J lost 0 bases, and 13 bases lay in between. Only in-frame clones appear in the TCRdb table, and some are missing; sequencing was by immunoSEQ multiplex PCR. The data hold around 130,000 clones, with nearly 90% observed a single time. This sample stems from a study of control samples from healthy donors and cancer patients. This chain joins TRBV3-1 (or the pseudogene TRBV3-2) and TRBJ2-7; D ambiguous. This sequence was found in a man over 45 in good health. The sequencing sample was made of blood. The CDR3: CASSQGWGLTSYEQYF. The CDR3 DNA follows: TGTGCCAGCAGCCAAGGGTGGGGTCTAACCTCCTACGAGCAGTACTTC.